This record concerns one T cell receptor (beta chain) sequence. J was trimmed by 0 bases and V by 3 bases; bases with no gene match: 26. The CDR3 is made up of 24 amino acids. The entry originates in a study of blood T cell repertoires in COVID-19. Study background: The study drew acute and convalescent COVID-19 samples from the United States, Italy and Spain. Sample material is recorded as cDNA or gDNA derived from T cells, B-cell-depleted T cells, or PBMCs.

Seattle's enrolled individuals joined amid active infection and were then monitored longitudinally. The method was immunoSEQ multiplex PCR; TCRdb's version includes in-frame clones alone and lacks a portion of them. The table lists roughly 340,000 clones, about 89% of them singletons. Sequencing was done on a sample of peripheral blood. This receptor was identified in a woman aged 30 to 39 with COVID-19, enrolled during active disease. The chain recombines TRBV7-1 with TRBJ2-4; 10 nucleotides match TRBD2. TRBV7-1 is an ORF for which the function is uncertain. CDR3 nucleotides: TGTGCCAGCAGCTCCTTAGGTTGGGGCAGGGCCGGGACTAGCGCGTTCGGAGCCAAAAACATTCAGTACTTC. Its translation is CASSSLGWGRAGTSAFGAKNIQYF.